This T cell receptor (beta chain) is from a study of shared clonotypes between healthy human individuals. Study at large: A donor's plate count was three for CD4 naive and three for CD4 memory; CD8 naive had two and CD8 memory one.

Sequencing was performed with immunoSEQ multiplex PCR; in TCRdb, only in-frame clones are kept and a portion is missing. Among about 680,000 clones listed, just over 90% were seen once. The germline gives CDR1 KGHSH, CDR2 LQKENI. V was pared by 3 bases and J by 7 bases, with 7 bases of the junction left unmatched. The CDR3 contains 15 residues. Study-level results: Unshared clonotypes carried lower generation probabilities than those common to all four donors. Naive subsets generally exceeded memory subsets in estimated richness. Sampling covered nothing but blood. Tissue TCR repertoires likely differ from those found in blood.

This clone was seen only a few times. Its matching antigen is unknown. Naive CD8 populations comprised CD45RO-negative cells positively selected for CCR7, excluding terminally differentiated effector memory CD45RA+ cells. Sequenced material: naive CD8+ T cells sorted from blood. The chain employs TRBV18 and TRBJ2-3; 10 bases line up with TRBD2. The clonotype comes from a man aged 30 to 39 in good health. The CDR3: CASSPSLAGVNTQYF. In DNA, the CDR3 is TGTGCCAGCTCACCGTCCCTAGCGGGAGTGAATACGCAGTATTTT.